Following are 3 T cell receptor beta chains from one sample sequenced in a study of T cell repertoires in cytomegalovirus infection. These TCRs are of unknown antigen specificity. TCRdb used MiXCR to reprocess the reads, holding one entry per CDR3 protein. The sample holds tens of thousands of distinct CDR3 sequences, around 30% seen once. The source material was CD8+ T cells from cultured PBMCs, sampled from culture after CMV antigen stimulation. These receptors were taken from a human donor in good health (CMV status not recorded). Some clones in this sample may be carry-over from other donors' samples.

This clonotype was observed a handful of times. The chain recombines TRBV6-1 with TRBJ2-1; 11 positions agree with TRBD2. Germline V gene lookup returns CDR1 MNHNS and CDR2 SASEGT. With 6 bases clipped from V and 8 bases from J, the junction kept 12 bases outside the gene matches. The CDR3 sequence is 16 residues long. The CDR3, as DNA: TGTGCCAGCAGAATAGGTGAACTAGCGGGAGTGGATGAGCAGTTCTTC. Protein product: CASRIGELAGVDEQFF.

V is TRBV7-9 and J is TRBJ1-4; TRBD1 matches at 8 bases. Per germline, CDR1 SEHNR and CDR2 FQNEAQ (reference sequence). V dropped 3 bases and J dropped 2; count of bases not matched to a gene: 8. The CDR3 spans 17 residues. Here the CDR3 DNA reads TGTGCCAGCAGCTTCTCTTCGCAGGGGGCCACTAATGAAAAACTGTTTTTT. Translation gives CASSFSSQGATNEKLFF.

The rearrangement uses TRBV20-1 and TRBJ2-3; 8 bases match TRBD2. Per germline, CDR1 DFQATT and CDR2 SNEGSKA (reference sequence). J was trimmed by 6 bases and V by 3 bases; bases with no gene match: 14. The CDR3 is 16 residues long. The CDR3 reads CSASPRLAIGLDTQYF. CDR3 bases: TGCAGTGCTAGCCCCAGACTAGCGATTGGACTCGATACGCAGTATTTT.